This note documents a single T cell receptor beta chain sequence. Its antigen has not been determined. No much larger clone exists at a distance of one base, and base qualities are not known. This sample is drawn from a study of tumor-infiltrating lymphocytes in localized non-small cell lung cancer (dated by TCRdb to 2020 to 2022). A note on the overall study: Several histologies were represented in the cohort, which also included both smokers and never-smokers as well as patients whose samples were collected after neoadjuvant chemotherapy. From each patient came resected tumor tissue plus uninvolved lung tissue from that same patient, and the uninvolved lung tissue was described as non-adjacent to the tumor. Alongside flow cytometry, multiplex immunofluorescence, RNA-seq, exome sequencing and proteomics, TCR sequencing was applied to the same patients as one of several integrated assays. In total, the ICON cohort was made up of about 150 surgical patients who had localized non-small cell lung cancer and whose tumors were resected. A total of approximately 56 patients were included in the paired tumor versus uninvolved lung comparison of immunoSEQ T-cell fraction.

The immunoSEQ assay used for TCR sequencing gave the T-cell fraction in both tumor and uninvolved lung tissue. The paper's data handling went like this. For survival analysis, patients were divided into high (upper tertile) and low (lower two tertiles) T-cell fraction groups, which were compared by log-rank test. A signed-rank test was used to test differences in T-cell fraction between paired tumor and uninvolved lung samples. Not all clones reach the TCRdb copy of this immuneACCESS table, which keeps in-frame sequences only. Checked studies attribute under half of the gap to unresolved V genes and leave the rest unexplained. V and J calls and clone size are those listed in that table; D and trimming were worked out from the DNA. This sample comprises about 13,000 clones, approximately 62% of them detected only once. Around a tenth of the sample is taken by the ten largest. Enrollment in ICON was initiated in early 2016, and the last patient was enrolled in 2018. In a subcohort of 65 to 85 patients, fresh tumor and matched uninvolved tissue were collected for in-depth immune analyses, with TCR sequencing among those analyses. TCR sequencing was performed on DNA isolated from bulk tissue, without cell sorting.

Trimming at the junction amounts to 0 bases on V and 4 bases on J, and the germline ends lie 10 bases apart. Counted from cysteine to phenylalanine, this CDR3 has 15 amino acids. Solely the CDR3 DNA is kept, with 45 bases framed from the first base. CDR1 and CDR2 (LGHNA, YSLEER) derive from the germline V gene. What the authors observed across the whole study: Assay coverage varied across patients depending on available tissue quantity, so only a subset of the cohort had TCR sequencing. TCRbeta sequencing supported higher T cell infiltration in tumors than in uninvolved lung tissue, consistent with immunofluorescence CD3 counts. Because different pieces of the same tissue were used for different assays, technical variation could not be separated from intratumor heterogeneity. No difference in TCR-derived T-cell fraction was observed between the flow cytometry-defined immunotypes IM1 (good prognosis) and IM2 (poor prognosis).

The sequence is built from TRBV4-3 and TRBJ1-3; no D gene is confidently identified. This TCR derives from a human donor with non-small cell lung cancer. The sample consisted of uninvolved lung tissue not adjacent to the tumor. The CDR3 here reads CASSQDSGSGNTIYF. In nucleotide form, the sequence is TGCGCCAGCAGCCAAGATTCGGGATCGGGAAACACCATATATTTT.